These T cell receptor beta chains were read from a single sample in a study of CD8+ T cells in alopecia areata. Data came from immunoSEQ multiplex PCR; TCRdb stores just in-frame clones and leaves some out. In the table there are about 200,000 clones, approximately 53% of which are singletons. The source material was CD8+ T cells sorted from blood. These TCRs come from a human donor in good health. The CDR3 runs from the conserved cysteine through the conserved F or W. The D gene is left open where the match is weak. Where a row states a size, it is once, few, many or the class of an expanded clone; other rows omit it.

CDR3 DNA: TGTGCCAGCAGCGGCCTAGCGGGGGGGACATACAATGAGCAGTTCTTC
CDR3 protein: CASSGLAGGTYNEQFF
V gene: TRBV9
D gene: TRBD2
J gene: TRBJ2-1
clone size: few

CDR3 DNA: TGCAGCGTGTTGGCAGGGGAGCGCAATGAGCAGTTCTTC
CDR3 protein: CSVLAGERNEQFF
V gene: TRBV29-1
D gene: .
J gene: TRBJ2-1
clone size: few

CDR3 DNA: TGTGCCTGGGAAGACCTGGGACGGAATGGCTACACCTTC
CDR3 protein: CAWEDLGRNGYTF
V gene: TRBV30
D gene: .
J gene: TRBJ1-2
clone size: .

CDR3 DNA: TGTGCCAGCAGCTTAGGGGACAGGGTCCCCTACGAGCAGTACTTC
CDR3 protein: CASSLGDRVPYEQYF
V gene: TRBV7-2
D gene: TRBD1
J gene: TRBJ2-7
clone size: .

CDR3 DNA: TGCGCCAGCAGCCAAGCTCTAGCGGGGGGTTCTAGCACAGATACGCAGTATTTT
CDR3 protein: CASSQALAGGSSTDTQYF
V gene: TRBV4-1
D gene: TRBD2
J gene: TRBJ2-3
clone size: .

CDR3 DNA: TGTGCCAGCAGCTCCCGGACAGATATGAACACTGAAGCTTTCTTT
CDR3 protein: CASSSRTDMNTEAFF
V gene: TRBV7-9
D gene: .
J gene: TRBJ1-1
clone size: .

CDR3 DNA: TGCGCCAGCAGCCAAGAACTAAGTAATCAGCCCCAGCATTTT
CDR3 protein: CASSQELSNQPQHF
V gene: TRBV4-1
D gene: .
J gene: TRBJ1-5
clone size: .

CDR3 DNA: TGTGCCAGCAGTTACGCAGTCTGGAATGAGCAGTTCTTC
CDR3 protein: CASSYAVWNEQFF
V gene: TRBV6-5
D gene: .
J gene: TRBJ2-1
clone size: .

CDR3 DNA: TGCGCCAGCAGCCAAGGAAATGAGCAGTACTTC
CDR3 protein: CASSQGNEQYF
V gene: TRBV4-1
D gene: .
J gene: TRBJ2-7
clone size: .

CDR3 DNA: TGTGCCTCCTCAGGGGGCGATAATTCACCCCTCCACTTT
CDR3 protein: CASSGGDNSPLHF
V gene: TRBV30
D gene: TRBD1
J gene: TRBJ1-6
clone size: .

CDR3 DNA: TGTGCCACCAGCAGAGTCTCGGGGCGCGGGGCTGAAGCTTTCTTT
CDR3 protein: CATSRVSGRGAEAFF
V gene: TRBV15
D gene: .
J gene: TRBJ1-1
clone size: few

CDR3 DNA: TGTGCCAGCAGTGGGTTCACTAGCGGGGGGCCCGTCGGGGAGCTGTTTTTT
CDR3 protein: CASSGFTSGGPVGELFF
V gene: TRBV2
D gene: TRBD2
J gene: TRBJ2-2
clone size: .

CDR3 DNA: TGTGCCAGCAGCGTAGCGGGACAGAGCTATGGCTACACCTTC
CDR3 protein: CASSVAGQSYGYTF
V gene: TRBV9
D gene: TRBD1
J gene: TRBJ1-2
clone size: .

CDR3 DNA: TGCAGCGTTGCTGACGGTGTTATTGGGAGCTCCTACAATGAGCAGTTCTTC
CDR3 protein: CSVADGVIGSSYNEQFF
V gene: TRBV29-1
D gene: .
J gene: TRBJ2-1
clone size: .

CDR3 DNA: TGCGCCAGCAGCCTCCGGGACAGGGGGAATCAGCCCCAGCATTTT
CDR3 protein: CASSLRDRGNQPQHF
V gene: TRBV4-1
D gene: TRBD1
J gene: TRBJ1-5
clone size: .

CDR3 DNA: TGTGCCATCAGTATCGGGGCCGAGAACACTGAAGCTTTCTTT
CDR3 protein: CAISIGAENTEAFF
V gene: TRBV10-3
D gene: .
J gene: TRBJ1-1
clone size: .

CDR3 DNA: TGTGCCAGCAGCCCTGGCGTAGACTATGGCTACACCTTC
CDR3 protein: CASSPGVDYGYTF
V gene: TRBV7-9
D gene: .
J gene: TRBJ1-2
clone size: .

CDR3 DNA: TGTGCCAGCAGCTTACCTCCGACAGGTGACGAGCAGTACTTC
CDR3 protein: CASSLPPTGDEQYF
V gene: TRBV7-9
D gene: .
J gene: TRBJ2-7
clone size: .

CDR3 DNA: TGTGCCAGCTCTTTCGGGGGGGAAGCTTTCTTT
CDR3 protein: CASSFGGEAFF
V gene: TRBV27
D gene: .
J gene: TRBJ1-1
clone size: .

CDR3 DNA: TGTGCCAGCAGGGGACTAGCGGGGCCGGGGGAGCAGTTCTTC
CDR3 protein: CASRGLAGPGEQFF
V gene: TRBV6-5
D gene: TRBD2
J gene: TRBJ2-1
clone size: .

CDR3 DNA: TGTGCCAGCCTTCCGGGACAGGGGGGAGAGACCCAGTACTTC
CDR3 protein: CASLPGQGGETQYF
V gene: TRBV2
D gene: TRBD1
J gene: TRBJ2-5
clone size: .

CDR3 DNA: TGTGCCAGTAGTATTGGGACCAGCAATCAGCCCCAGCATTTT
CDR3 protein: CASSIGTSNQPQHF
V gene: TRBV19
D gene: .
J gene: TRBJ1-5
clone size: few

CDR3 DNA: TGCGCCAGCAGCACCAGCGGGGGGCCGGCGGTCGAGCAGTACTTC
CDR3 protein: CASSTSGGPAVEQYF
V gene: TRBV5-1
D gene: TRBD2
J gene: TRBJ2-7
clone size: .

CDR3 DNA: TGCGCCAGCAGCCATAGTTCGAACACCGGGGAGCTGTTTTTT
CDR3 protein: CASSHSSNTGELFF
V gene: TRBV4-1
D gene: .
J gene: TRBJ2-2
clone size: .